Listed here are 24 T cell receptor beta chains from one sample, sequenced in a study of cytomegalovirus exposure and HLA in healthy donors. This table comes from immunoSEQ multiplex PCR, and its TCRdb copy is limited to in-frame clones, with some not included. The data contain roughly 170,000 clones, more than 65% of them seen just once; the ten biggest clones take up around 2.8%. What was sequenced was PBMCs. The source of these receptors is a woman under 30 in good health and CMV-seropositive.

V gene TRBV2 combines with J gene TRBJ1-1; D unclear. The V end lost 6 bases, the J end lost 3 bases, and 8 bases lay between the germline ends. This CDR3 has 12 residues. The germline gives CDR1 SNHLY, CDR2 FYNNEI. CDR3 protein: CASRFFYTEAFF. The CDR3 DNA follows: TGTGCCAGCAGGTTTTTCTACACTGAAGCTTTCTTT.

The chain carries TRBV14 and TRBJ1-4; 7 nucleotides line up with TRBD1. Germline V CDR1 and CDR2: SGHDN, FVKESK. CDR3 size: 15 residues. V shed 5 bases, J shed 7 bases, and the junction held 10 bases outside the gene matches. The chain's CDR3 is CASSKYRGSGEKLFF. The CDR3 region has the DNA TGTGCCAGCAGCAAGTACAGGGGATCGGGTGAAAAACTGTTTTTT.

This clone has only a few counts. The genes are TRBV19 and TRBJ2-1; D is unclear. Looked up from germline, CDR1 is LNHDA and CDR2 is SQIVND (reference sequence). This CDR3 comprises 11 residues. Trimming took 6 bases from V and 7 from J, leaving 7 bases between them. The CDR3: CASSSRNEQFF. CDR3 bases: TGTGCCAGTAGCTCTCGGAATGAGCAGTTCTTC.

The V gene is TRBV5-1, the J gene TRBJ2-2; 8 bases are shared with TRBD1. This CDR3 region has 18 residues. In germline, CDR1 is SGHRS, CDR2 YFSETQ. V lost 0 bases to trimming and J lost 6 bases; unmatched junction nucleotides: 13. CDR3 in amino acids: CASSLAGAGQGASGELFF. In nucleotides, the CDR3 is TGCGCCAGCAGCTTGGCCGGGGCCGGGCAGGGGGCGTCCGGGGAGCTGTTTTTT.

The chain is built from TRBV7-6 and TRBJ2-1, with D perhaps matching TRBD2 (5 bases). CDR3 length: 13 residues. Trimming took 3 bases from V and 10 from J, leaving 13 bases between them. Germline values: CDR1 SGHVS, CDR2 FNYEAQ. The CDR3 sequence: CASSLAGGGEQFF. CDR3 in DNA: TGTGCCAGCAGCTTGGCCGGTGGCGGGGAGCAGTTCTTC.

V and J are TRBV5-8 and TRBJ1-1, with TRBD1 identical over 7 bases. The CDR3 spans 15 residues. Germline V gene lookup returns CDR1 SGHTS and CDR2 YDEGEE. The V segment lost 4 bases and the J segment 5 bases; nucleotides outside the gene matches: 11. The CDR3 DNA reads TGTGCCAGCAGCGAGACAGGGCCCGGTGAGACTGAAGCTTTCTTT. This codes for CASSETGPGETEAFF.

V is TRBV4-1 and J is TRBJ2-3, with D possibly TRBD2 on 5 matching bases. V was cut by 6 bases and J by 0 bases, with 25 bases left in between. The CDR3 extends over 19 amino acids. Germline V lookup: CDR1 MGHRA, CDR2 YSYEKL. The CDR3 loop reads CASRPIFRGAVTSTDTQYF. The CDR3 region has the DNA TGCGCCAGCAGACCTATCTTCCGGGGAGCGGTTACTAGCACAGATACGCAGTATTTT.

This chain's CDR3 is CASSQTPGGPTDTQYF. The CDR3 region has the DNA TGCGCCAGCAGCCAAACCCCGGGGGGGCCCACAGATACGCAGTATTTT. The J gene is TRBJ2-3, the V gene TRBV4-3; 8 nucleotides agree with TRBD2. The CDR3 covers 16 residues. V lost 2 bases to trimming and J lost 2 bases; unmatched junction nucleotides: 6. Germline CDR1 reads LGHNA; CDR2 reads YSLEER.

The chain links TRBV7-6 to TRBJ2-3; 14 bases line up with TRBD2. Germline V lookup: CDR1 SGHVS, CDR2 FNYEAQ. V dropped 1 base and J dropped 9; count of bases not matched to a gene: 6. The length of the CDR3 is 16 residues. The CDR3 region has the DNA TGTGCCAGCAGCTTAGGAAGACTAGCGGGGGGGGAAACGCAGTATTTT. This sequence encodes CASSLGRLAGGETQYF.

This chain joins TRBV9 and TRBJ2-2, with TRBD2 as a possible D gene (6 bases). Germline-derived CDR1 and CDR2 are SGDLS and YYNGEE. V gave up 3 bases and J gave up 1 base, with 13 bases separating them. CDR3 size: 16 residues. The CDR3 nucleotides are TGTGCCAGCAGCGGACCGGGACTGATGAACACCGGGGAGCTGTTTTTT. Protein product: CASSGPGLMNTGELFF.

CDR3 region: CASSEGVYNSPLHF. CDR3 sequence (DNA): TGTGCCAGCAGTGAAGGGGTCTATAATTCACCCCTCCACTTT. This chain joins TRBV11-2 and TRBJ1-6, with a tentative D call TRBD1 (5 bases). Germline values: CDR1 SGHAT, CDR2 FQNNGV. The V end lost 6 bases, the J end lost 3 bases, and 9 bases lay between the germline ends. The CDR3 sequence is 14 residues long.

As regards this clone: A much larger clonotype is one base distant, so this may be a read error. The chain links TRBV5-1 to TRBJ2-7; D may be TRBD1 (6 bases). The CDR3 runs to 14 residues. Looked up from germline, CDR1 is SGHRS and CDR2 is YFSETQ. CDR3 sequence (DNA): TGCGCCAGCAGCTCGGACAGTCTATCCTACAAGCAGTACTTC. It translates to CASSSDSLSYKQYF.

J is TRBJ2-3 and V is TRBV7-9; TRBD2 might be the D (5 bases). Germline CDR1 and CDR2: SEHNR and FQNEAQ (reference sequence). V lost 2 bases to trimming and J lost 5 bases, with 8 bases between them. CDR3 length equals 13 residues. The CDR3 nucleotides read TGTGCCAGCAGCTTAATCGGGAAAGATACGCAGTATTTT. The encoded protein is CASSLIGKDTQYF.

The chain is built from TRBV5-1 and TRBJ1-2; no clear D. The V end was cut by 3 bases, the J end by 12 bases, with 15 bases between. This CDR3 is 12 amino acids long. CDR1 SGHRS and CDR2 YFSETQ come from the germline V gene. The CDR3 region is CASSSEGFGNTF. CDR3 DNA: TGCGCCAGCAGCTCGGAGGGTTTTGGGAACACCTTC.

This rearrangement joins TRBV4-3 to TRBJ2-5, with 12 bases identical to TRBD2. Germline V gene lookup returns CDR1 LGHNA and CDR2 YSLEER. The CDR3 runs 16 residues. V lost 4 bases to trimming and J lost 5 bases; unmatched junction nucleotides: 8. The CDR3 sequence is CASSLSWTSGVETQYF. CDR3 DNA: TGCGCCAGCAGCCTTTCCTGGACTAGCGGGGTCGAGACCCAGTACTTC.

The J gene is TRBJ1-1, the V gene TRBV6-6; the D is unclear. With 6 bases removed from V and 5 bases from J, the gap between germline ends came to 10 bases. Looked up from germline, CDR1 is MNHNY and CDR2 is SVGAGI (reference sequence). The CDR3 spans 12 residues. CDR3: CASSNGSTEAFF. Here the CDR3 DNA reads TGTGCCAGCAGCAACGGGAGTACTGAAGCTTTCTTT.

V usage is TRBV14 and J usage is TRBJ1-6, with 8 bases aligning to TRBD1. The CDR3 totals 17 residues. The germline V gene has CDR1 SGHDN and CDR2 FVKESK. The junction had 18 bases not matched to a gene; V was cut back by 4 bases and J by 13 bases. The chain's CDR3 is CASSLRYTGQDFSPLHF. As DNA, the CDR3 is TGTGCCAGCAGCCTTAGATATACGGGACAGGATTTTTCTCCCCTCCACTTT.

Comments on this clone: Compared with germline, one end of the junction differs, possibly owing to a read error. V gene TRBV5-1 combines with J gene TRBJ1-1; D gene ambiguous. The germline CDR1 and CDR2 sequences are SGHRS and YFSETQ. This CDR3 region has 16 residues. CDR3 sequence reads: CASSLRIPGMNTEAFF. CDR3 nucleotides: TGCGCCAGCAGCTTGAGAATTCCGGGGATGAATACTGAAGCTTTCTTT.

This chain connects TRBV6-1 to TRBJ2-3, with 9 bases fitting TRBD2. V shed 3 bases and J 6 bases; nucleotides not matched to a gene: 7. The germline CDR1 and CDR2 sequences are MNHNS and SASEGT. The CDR3 length is 15 residues. The CDR3 loop is CASSDPASGVDTQYF. In DNA form, the CDR3 reads TGTGCCAGCAGTGACCCTGCTAGCGGGGTGGATACGCAGTATTTT.

The J gene is TRBJ2-2, the V gene TRBV11-2; 11 bases are a match to TRBD1. The CDR3 is 15 amino acids. The V and J ends lost 6 bases and 7 bases, in that order; junction bases with no gene match: 7. Germline V gene sequence: CDR1 SGHAT, CDR2 FQNNGV. The CDR3 region is CASSRDRGIVGELFF. CDR3 DNA: TGTGCCAGCAGTCGGGACAGGGGGATAGTCGGGGAGCTGTTTTTT. Using reference TRBV11-2 and TRBJ2-2 for the parts outside the CDR3, the full variable domain is EAGVAQSPRYKIIEKRQSVAFWCNPISGHATLYWYQQILGQGPKLLIQFQNNGVVDDSQLPKDRFSAERLKGVDSTLKIQPAKLEDSAVYLCASSRDRGIVGELFFGEGSRLTVL.

As for this clone: Mismatch with germline at one junction end may stem from a read error. This chain connects TRBV6-6 to TRBJ2-7; tentative D call: TRBD1 (6 bases). Germline V gene lookup returns CDR1 MNHNY and CDR2 SVGAGI (reference sequence). This CDR3 is built from 13 residues. For the CDR3, the DNA is TGTGCCAGCAACCCGGACAGCATCTACGGGCAGTACTTC. Protein product: CASNPDSIYGQYF.

This rearrangement joins TRBV4-1 to TRBJ2-2; 9 bases align to TRBD1. Germline lookup yields CDR1 MGHRA and CDR2 YSYEKL. Trimming cost V 0 bases and J 5 bases; bases outside gene matches: 10. The CDR3 is 18 residues long. For the CDR3, the DNA is TGCGCCAGCAGCCAAGATAGGTCGGACAGGGGAAAGACCGGGGAGCTGTTTTTT. Amino acids: CASSQDRSDRGKTGELFF.

Here the CDR3 reads CASSPPTGERRTEAFF. The CDR3 bases are TGTGCCAGCTCACCACCTACAGGGGAAAGAAGGACTGAAGCTTTCTTT. The genes are TRBV18 and TRBJ1-1; 7 nucleotides line up with TRBD1. This CDR3 contains 16 residues. Germline trimming cut 0 bases from V and 5 bases from J; bases unmatched to any gene: 9. Germline V gene sequence: CDR1 KGHSH, CDR2 LQKENI.

A note on this clone: The germline gene is not matched at one end of the junction; a read error may be the cause. The V and J genes are TRBV7-9 and TRBJ2-1, with 9 bases fitting TRBD2. The CDR3 extends over 17 amino acids. The V gene's germline CDR1 is SEHNR and CDR2 FQNEAQ (reference sequence). The CDR3 sequence: CAGSLGLAGPLLHEQFF. The DNA for the CDR3 is TGTGCCGGCAGCTTAGGGCTAGCGGGGCCCCTACTCCATGAGCAGTTCTTC.